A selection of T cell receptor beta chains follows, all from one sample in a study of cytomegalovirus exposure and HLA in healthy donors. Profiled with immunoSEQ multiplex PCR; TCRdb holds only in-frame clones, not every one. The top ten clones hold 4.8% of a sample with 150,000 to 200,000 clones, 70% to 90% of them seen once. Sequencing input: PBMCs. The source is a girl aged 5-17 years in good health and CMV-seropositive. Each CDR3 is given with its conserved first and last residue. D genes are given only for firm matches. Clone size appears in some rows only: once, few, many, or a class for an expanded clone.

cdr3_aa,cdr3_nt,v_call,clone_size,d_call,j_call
CASSLGRVNEQFF,TGTGCCAGCAGCTTGGGGAGGGTCAATGAGCAGTTCTTC,TRBV5-4,NA,NA,TRBJ2-1
CASSYSGQGYEQYF,TGTGCCAGCAGTTACTCGGGACAGGGCTACGAGCAGTACTTC,TRBV6-5,NA,TRBD1,TRBJ2-7
CASSSLAGGRNEQFF,TGTGCCAGTAGTAGTCTAGCGGGGGGGCGAAATGAGCAGTTCTTC,TRBV19,NA,TRBD2,TRBJ2-1
CASTQGGGTGELFF,TGTGCCAGCACCCAAGGGGGGGGCACCGGGGAGCTGTTTTTT,TRBV28,NA,NA,TRBJ2-2
CASSFQGPWDSGNTIYF,TGTGCCAGTAGTTTCCAGGGGCCCTGGGACTCTGGAAACACCATATATTTT,TRBV19,NA,NA,TRBJ1-3
CASSTGGIQYF,TGTGCCAGCAGCACAGGGGGCATTCAGTACTTC,TRBV2,once,TRBD1,TRBJ2-4
CANSPGQGDYGYTF,TGTGCCAATTCTCCGGGACAGGGCGACTATGGCTACACCTTC,TRBV10-3,NA,TRBD1,TRBJ1-2
CASSWALGRNTEAFF,TGTGCCAGCAGCTGGGCTCTGGGGAGAAACACTGAAGCTTTCTTT,TRBV5-4,NA,NA,TRBJ1-1
CASSPFGDNYGYTF,TGTGCCAGCAGCCCCTTCGGAGATAACTATGGCTACACCTTC,TRBV14,NA,NA,TRBJ1-2
CATQGLTNEKLFF,TGTGCCACTCAGGGGTTGACTAATGAAAAACTGTTTTTT,TRBV2,few,NA,TRBJ1-4
CASSSPTRVTEAFF,TGTGCCAGCAGCTCCCCCACCCGGGTCACTGAAGCTTTCTTT,TRBV11-2,NA,NA,TRBJ1-1
CASSPTSGLSYEQYF,TGTGCCAGCTCACCAACTAGCGGCCTCTCCTACGAGCAGTACTTC,TRBV18,NA,TRBD2,TRBJ2-7
CASRGTSVYEQYF,TGTGCCAGCAGAGGGACTAGCGTCTACGAGCAGTACTTC,TRBV2,NA,TRBD2,TRBJ2-7
CASSRPGGYNEQFF,TGTGCCAGCAGCCGTCCTGGGGGGTACAATGAGCAGTTCTTC,TRBV7-2,NA,NA,TRBJ2-1
CASSDEATNQPQHF,TGTGCCAGCAGTGACGAGGCTACCAATCAGCCCCAGCATTTT,TRBV6-4,NA,NA,TRBJ1-5
CASSISSREIGTQYF,TGTGCCAGTAGTATTTCGTCACGGGAAATAGGTACGCAGTATTTT,TRBV19,NA,NA,TRBJ2-3
CASSLFGDYEQYF,TGTGCCAGCAGCTTGTTCGGGGACTACGAGCAGTACTTC,TRBV7-9,NA,NA,TRBJ2-7
CASSMTEVYGYTF,TGTGCCAGTAGTATGACCGAGGTCTATGGCTACACCTTC,TRBV19,NA,NA,TRBJ1-2
CASSYPGVGGELFF,TGTGCCAGCAGTTACCCCGGGGTGGGCGGGGAGCTGTTTTTT,TRBV6-5,NA,NA,TRBJ2-2
CASSSDSLNSPLHF,TGTGCCAGCAGCTCGGACAGCCTAAATTCACCCCTCCACTTT,TRBV11-2,once,NA,TRBJ1-6
CASSIRRDSTEAFF,TGTGCCAGTAGTATAAGAAGGGACAGCACTGAAGCTTTCTTT,TRBV19,once,TRBD1,TRBJ1-1
CASSERTDYANYGYTF,TGTGCCAGCAGTGAAAGGACAGATTACGCTAACTATGGCTACACCTTC,TRBV6-1,NA,NA,TRBJ1-2
CASRGTGEETQYF,TGTGCCAGTAGGGGGACAGGGGAAGAGACCCAGTACTTC,TRBV19,NA,TRBD1,TRBJ2-5
CASSKDRGNEKLFF,TGTGCCAGCAGCAAGGACAGAGGGAATGAAAAACTGTTTTTT,TRBV6-1,NA,NA,TRBJ1-4
CASSVADIFHGYTF,TGTGCCAGCAGCGTAGCTGACATCTTCCATGGCTACACCTTC,TRBV9,NA,NA,TRBJ1-2
CASSQVAQGAREQYF,TGTGCCAGCAGCCAAGTTGCACAGGGGGCGCGTGAGCAGTACTTC,TRBV14,NA,TRBD1,TRBJ2-7
CASSLAGGTTSSYEQYF,TGTGCCAGCAGCTTAGCGGGGGGTACGACTTCTTCCTACGAGCAGTACTTC,TRBV7-2,NA,NA,TRBJ2-7
CASSSGGANYGYTF,TGTGCCAGCAGTTCAGGGGGTGCTAACTATGGCTACACCTTC,TRBV7-9,NA,TRBD1,TRBJ1-2
CASSAGGGVGNEQFF,TGTGCCAGCAGCGCAGGTGGGGGGGTGGGGAATGAGCAGTTCTTC,TRBV9,NA,TRBD2,TRBJ2-1
CASSFGTGAFEQYF,NA,TRBV12-1,NA,NA,TRBJ2-7
CASRGDRGYNEQFF,TGTGCCAGCAGAGGGGACAGGGGCTACAATGAGCAGTTCTTC,TRBV6-5,NA,TRBD1,TRBJ2-1
CASSFTSDQETQYF,TGTGCCAGCAGCTTTACTAGCGACCAAGAGACCCAGTACTTC,TRBV2,NA,TRBD2,TRBJ2-5
CASSLAGGDYEQYF,TGTGCCAGCAGCTTAGCGGGGGGAGACTACGAGCAGTACTTC,TRBV7-9,once,NA,TRBJ2-7
CASSLDGNSNQPQHF,TGTGCCAGCAGCTTAGACGGTAATAGCAATCAGCCCCAGCATTTT,TRBV11-3,NA,NA,TRBJ1-5
CASSLMDRSEQYF,TGTGCCAGCAGCCTTATGGACAGGTCCGAGCAGTACTTC,TRBV7-9,NA,TRBD1,TRBJ2-7
CASSIGGSEQYF,TGTGCCAGTAGTATTGGAGGGAGCGAGCAGTACTTC,TRBV19,NA,NA,TRBJ2-7
CASSLEGQGAGDTQYF,TGCGCCAGCAGCTTGGAAGGACAGGGGGCAGGAGATACGCAGTATTTT,TRBV5-1,once,TRBD1,TRBJ2-3
CASSRGGENNEQFF,TGTGCCAGCAGCCGCGGGGGGGAGAACAATGAGCAGTTCTTC,TRBV9,NA,TRBD2,TRBJ2-1
CASVRATEAFF,TGTGCCAGTGTCAGGGCCACTGAAGCTTTCTTT,TRBV2,NA,NA,TRBJ1-1
CASSISQGYTQYF,TGTGCCAGTAGTATCAGTCAGGGATATACGCAGTATTTT,TRBV19,once,NA,TRBJ2-3
CASSLGGAHTDTQYF,TGTGCCAGCAGCTTGGGCGGGGCCCACACAGATACGCAGTATTTT,TRBV5-8,NA,NA,TRBJ2-3